These 11 T cell receptor beta chains share one sample of origin, sequenced in a study of early T cells in non-severe SARS-CoV-2 infection. TCRdb recomputed calls from the 5' RACE reads with MiXCR, one row per CDR3 protein. This sample yields about 83,000 distinct CDR3 sequences, of which around 12% are seen a single time; over 6.5% belongs to the top ten. The specimen sequenced was whole blood. All receptors derive from an adult who was a healthcare worker with PCR-confirmed SARS-CoV-2 infection or an uninfected control (not recorded which).

This clonotype was seen repeatedly, ten times or more. The rearrangement uses TRBV12-3 or TRBV12-4 and TRBJ2-7, with D perhaps given as TRBD1 or TRBD2 (5 bases each). This CDR3 spans 14 amino acids. V was clipped by 6 bases and J by 2 bases, with 14 bases between them. In DNA, the CDR3 is TGTGCCAGCAGGGGTGGGGACCGTCCCTACGAGCAGTACTTC. Its protein product is CASRGGDRPYEQYF.

This clonotype has just a few counts. This sequence joins TRBV9 and TRBJ1-2, with no clear D. Trimming shortened V by 1 base and J by 2 bases, and 9 bases separated the two germline ends. Germline V gene data show CDR1 as SGDLS and CDR2 as YYNGEE. The CDR3 is 14 residues long. In DNA form, the CDR3 reads TGTGCCAGCAGCGTAAATCAGGCCAACTATGGCTACACCTTC. Its protein product is CASSVNQANYGYTF.

The rearrangement uses TRBV30 and TRBJ1-5; unclear D gene. From germline, CDR1 is GTSNPN and CDR2 SVGIG (reference sequence). V shed 0 bases and J shed 2 bases, with 11 bases lying between them. The CDR3 is 15 residues long. The CDR3: CAWSVGVEGNQPQHF. The CDR3 region has the DNA TGTGCCTGGAGTGTCGGGGTTGAGGGCAATCAGCCCCAGCATTTT.

This clonotype came up a few times. The chain employs TRBV29-1 and TRBJ1-1, with 7 bases that match TRBD1. This CDR3 has 13 residues. Germline CDR1 SQVTM, CDR2 ANQGSEA. The ends lost 5 bases at V and 0 bases at J; junction bases unmatched: 3. CDR3 bases: TGCAGCGTTTCGACAGGGCTGAACACTGAAGCTTTCTTT. It yields the protein CSVSTGLNTEAFF.

The chain uses TRBV20-1 and TRBJ1-6; D gene uncertain. The V gene lost 6 bases and the J gene lost 7 bases, with 7 bases spanning the gap. There are 11 residues in the CDR3. In germline, CDR1 is DFQATT, CDR2 SNEGSKA (reference sequence). The CDR3 reads CSAGGNSPLHF. For the CDR3, the DNA is TGCAGTGCCGGTGGAAATTCACCCCTCCACTTT.

The chain is built from TRBV7-6 and TRBJ1-1; the D gene is possibly TRBD1 (5 bases). Germline CDR1 SGHVS, CDR2 FNYEAQ. CDR3 length: 15 amino acids. Between the trimmed V and J ends, which lost 4 bases and 4 bases, there was a span of 16 bases. The CDR3 protein is CASSWPPGARTEAFF. The CDR3 DNA sequence: TGTGCCAGCAGCTGGCCTCCTGGGGCGCGCACTGAAGCTTTCTTT.

This clonotype was observed once. The gene calls are TRBV7-2 and TRBJ1-5; no definite D call. The CDR3 sequence is 14 residues long. Germline-derived CDR1 and CDR2 are SGHTA and FQGNSA. The ends were cut back, 3 bases at V and 5 bases at J, with 11 bases in the middle. CDR3 residues: CASSFEEGYQPQHF. For the CDR3, the DNA is TGTGCCAGCAGCTTCGAAGAGGGCTATCAGCCCCAGCATTTT.

This clonotype has a single count. The CDR3 loop is CASCPLGAVYEQYF. CDR3 DNA: TGTGCCAGCTGCCCCCTCGGGGCCGTCTACGAGCAGTACTTC. The rearrangement uses TRBV7-9 and TRBJ2-7; either TRBD1 or TRBD2 may fit D (5 bases each). V dropped 8 bases and J dropped 3 bases, with 17 bases sitting between them. CDR3 length: 14 amino acids. Germline CDR1 SEHNR, CDR2 FQNEAQ (reference sequence).

This clonotype occurred a few times. The V gene is TRBV18, the J gene TRBJ1-1, with TRBD1 matching over 7 bases. The germline gives CDR1 KGHSH, CDR2 LQKENI. CDR3 size: 15 residues. With 6 bases clipped from V and 3 bases from J, the junction kept 10 bases outside the gene matches. CDR3 loop: CASSPSQGFDTEAFF. The CDR3 DNA reads as TGTGCCAGCTCCCCTTCACAGGGGTTCGACACTGAAGCTTTCTTT.

The rearrangement links TRBV20-1 to TRBJ1-5; no definite D call. The ends were cut back, 3 bases at V and 1 base at J, with 10 bases in the middle. Germline values: CDR1 DFQATT, CDR2 SNEGSKA (reference sequence). The CDR3 runs to 14 residues. The CDR3 DNA is TGCAGTGCTAGGTTCCCCGGAAGCAATCAGCCCCAGCATTTT. This gives the protein CSARFPGSNQPQHF.

This clonotype was seen only a few times. The rearrangement links TRBV7-9 to TRBJ1-2; D is unresolved. V dropped 0 bases and J dropped 6 bases, with 8 bases sitting between them. CDR1 is SEHNR, CDR2 FQNEAQ, per germline (reference sequence). The CDR3 covers 13 residues. CDR3: CASSLAGQDGYTF. DNA of the CDR3: TGTGCCAGCAGCTTAGCAGGGCAGGATGGCTACACCTTC.